This TCR beta chain was recorded in a study of CD4+ T cells in melanoma. Study-level points and caveats: In melanoma, neoantigen-specific CD4+ T cells reportedly differed in differentiation state. A reported correlation linked neoantigen-specific CD4+ T cells to CD8+, macrophage and B cell function.

The CDR3 has 14 residues. Germline V gives CDR1 SGHKS, CDR2 YYEKEE (reference sequence). To note about this clone: The target antigen is unknown. At one of its ends the junction is not consistent with the germline gene, which may arise from a read error. Other DNA sequences in the same sample also yield this CDR3.

Produced via immunoSEQ multiplex PCR; TCRdb's table is partial and in-frame only. The data show tens of thousands of clones, over 60% seen once. The chain is built from TRBV5-5 and TRBJ1-2; D possibly corresponds to TRBD1 (5 bases). Sequencing was done on a sample of tumor tissue. This sequence was found in a human donor with melanoma. The CDR3 spells CASSQDSGTYGYTF. CDR3 nucleotides: TGCGCCAGCAGCCAAGATTCCGGGACCTATGGCTACACCTTC.